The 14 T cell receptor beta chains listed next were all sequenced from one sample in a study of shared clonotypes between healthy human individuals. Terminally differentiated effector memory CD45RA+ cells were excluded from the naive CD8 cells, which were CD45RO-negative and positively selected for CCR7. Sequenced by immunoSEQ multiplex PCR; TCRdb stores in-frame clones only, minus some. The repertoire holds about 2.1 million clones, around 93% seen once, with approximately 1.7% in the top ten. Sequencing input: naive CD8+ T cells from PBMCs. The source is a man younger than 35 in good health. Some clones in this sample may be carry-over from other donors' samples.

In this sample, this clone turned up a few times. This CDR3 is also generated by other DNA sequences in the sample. CDR3 sequence: CASSPSGGTEAFF. In DNA form, the CDR3 reads TGTGCCAGCAGCCCTAGCGGAGGCACTGAAGCTTTCTTT. The chain uses TRBV13 and TRBJ1-1, with unresolved D. Germline assignment: CDR1 PRHDT and CDR2 FYEKMQ (reference sequence). V was cut by 5 bases and J by 4 bases, with 11 bases left in between. The CDR3 has 13 amino acids.

In DNA form, the CDR3 reads TGTGCCTGGAGCCCCCGGGCGAACACCGGGGAGCTGTTTTTT. As protein: CAWSPRANTGELFF. The chain uses TRBV30 and TRBJ2-2; no clear D gene. Trimming pared 3 bases from V and 0 bases from J, leaving 8 bases between. The CDR3 contains 14 residues. Germline V gene sequence: CDR1 GTSNPN, CDR2 SVGIG (reference sequence).

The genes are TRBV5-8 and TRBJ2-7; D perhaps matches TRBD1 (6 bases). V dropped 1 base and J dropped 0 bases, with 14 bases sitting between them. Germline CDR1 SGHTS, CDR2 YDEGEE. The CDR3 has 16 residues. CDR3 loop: CASSLIGQPSSYEQYF. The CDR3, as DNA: TGTGCCAGCAGCTTGATTGGACAGCCCAGCTCCTACGAGCAGTACTTC.

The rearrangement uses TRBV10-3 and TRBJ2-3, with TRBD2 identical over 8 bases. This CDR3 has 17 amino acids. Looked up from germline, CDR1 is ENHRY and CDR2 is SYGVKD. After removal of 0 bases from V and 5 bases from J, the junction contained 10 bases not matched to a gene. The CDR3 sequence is CAISESDAGGPGDTQYF. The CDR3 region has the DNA TGTGCCATCAGTGAGTCTGATGCGGGAGGACCAGGAGATACGCAGTATTTT.

CDR3 protein: CASSEAGRAKNIQYF. CDR3 bases: TGTGCCAGCAGTGAGGCAGGGCGGGCCAAAAACATTCAGTACTTC. This rearrangement joins TRBV6-1 to TRBJ2-4; TRBD1 might be the D (5 bases). The CDR3 totals 15 residues. CDR1 is MNHNS and CDR2 is SASEGT in the germline V gene. V was pared by 3 bases and J by 1 base, with 10 bases between.

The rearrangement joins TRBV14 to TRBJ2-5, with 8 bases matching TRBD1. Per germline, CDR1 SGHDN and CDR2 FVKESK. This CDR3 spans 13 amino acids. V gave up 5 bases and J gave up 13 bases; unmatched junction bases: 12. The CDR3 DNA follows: TGTGCCAGCAGCGCAGGGACAGGCGGCAGCCTGTACTTC. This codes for CASSAGTGGSLYF. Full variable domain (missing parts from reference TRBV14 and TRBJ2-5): EAGVTQFPSHSVIEKGQTVTLRCDPISGHDNLYWYRRVMGKEIKFLLHFVKESKQDESGMPNNRFLAERTGGTYSTLKVQPAELEDSGVYFCASSAGTGGSLYFGPGTRLLVL.

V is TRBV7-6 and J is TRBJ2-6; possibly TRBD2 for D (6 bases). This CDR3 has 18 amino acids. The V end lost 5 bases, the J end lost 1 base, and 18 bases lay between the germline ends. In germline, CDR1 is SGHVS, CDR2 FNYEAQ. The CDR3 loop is CASSTFGGFGSGANVLTF. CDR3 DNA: TGTGCCAGCAGCACCTTTGGGGGGTTTGGATCTGGGGCCAACGTCCTGACTTTC.

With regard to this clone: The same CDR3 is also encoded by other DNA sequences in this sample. The CDR3 nucleotides are TGTGCCAGCAGTGGGACTAGCGGCTACAATGAGCAGTTCTTC. It yields the protein CASSGTSGYNEQFF. The J gene is TRBJ2-1, the V gene TRBV2, with TRBD2 identical over 10 bases. The length of the CDR3 is 14 residues. V lost 4 bases to trimming and J lost 3 bases; unmatched junction nucleotides: 0. CDR1 SNHLY and CDR2 FYNNEI come from the germline V gene.

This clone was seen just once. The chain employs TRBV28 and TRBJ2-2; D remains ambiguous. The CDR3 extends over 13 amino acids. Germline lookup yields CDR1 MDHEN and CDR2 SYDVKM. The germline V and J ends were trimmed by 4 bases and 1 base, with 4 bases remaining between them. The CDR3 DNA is TGTGCCAGCAGTTACAGGAACACCGGGGAGCTGTTTTTT. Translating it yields CASSYRNTGELFF.

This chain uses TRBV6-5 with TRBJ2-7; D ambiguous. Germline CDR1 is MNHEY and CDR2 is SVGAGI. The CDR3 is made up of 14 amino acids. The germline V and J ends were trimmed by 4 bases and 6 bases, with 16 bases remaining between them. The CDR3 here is CASSSPSLVPEQYF. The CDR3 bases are TGTGCCAGCAGTTCCCCCTCTTTAGTTCCCGAGCAGTACTTC.

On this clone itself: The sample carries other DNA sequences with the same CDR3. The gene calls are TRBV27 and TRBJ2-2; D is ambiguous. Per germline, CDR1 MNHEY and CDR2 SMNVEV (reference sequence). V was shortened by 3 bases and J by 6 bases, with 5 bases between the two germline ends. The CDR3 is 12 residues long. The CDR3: CASSFLAGELFF. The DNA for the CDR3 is TGTGCCAGCAGTTTTTTGGCCGGGGAGCTGTTTTTT.

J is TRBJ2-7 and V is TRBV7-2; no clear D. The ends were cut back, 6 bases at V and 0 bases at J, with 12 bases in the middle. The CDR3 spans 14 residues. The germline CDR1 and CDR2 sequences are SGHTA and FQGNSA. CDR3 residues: CASSRKVSSYEQYF. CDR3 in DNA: TGTGCCAGCAGTCGGAAGGTGTCCTCCTACGAGCAGTACTTC.

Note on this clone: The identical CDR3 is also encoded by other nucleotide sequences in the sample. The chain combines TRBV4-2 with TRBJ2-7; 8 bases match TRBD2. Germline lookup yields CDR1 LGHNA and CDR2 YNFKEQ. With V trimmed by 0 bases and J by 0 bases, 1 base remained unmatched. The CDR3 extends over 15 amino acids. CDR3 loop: CASSQDLAGSYEQYF. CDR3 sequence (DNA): TGTGCCAGCAGCCAAGATCTAGCGGGCTCCTACGAGCAGTACTTC.

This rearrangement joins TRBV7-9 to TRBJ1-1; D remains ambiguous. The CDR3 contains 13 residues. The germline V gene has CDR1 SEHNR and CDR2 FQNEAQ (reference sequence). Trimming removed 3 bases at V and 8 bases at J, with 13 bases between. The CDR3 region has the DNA TGTGCCAGCAGCTTCTCTGGGATGGAAGAAGCTTTCTTT. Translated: CASSFSGMEEAFF. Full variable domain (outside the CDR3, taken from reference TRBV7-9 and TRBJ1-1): DTGVSQNPRHKITKRGQNVTFRCDPISEHNRLYWYRQTLGQGPEFLTYFQNEAQLEKSRLLSDRFSAERPKGSFSTLEIQRTEQGDSAMYLCASSFSGMEEAFFGQGTRLTVV.